This T cell receptor (beta chain) is from a study of cytomegalovirus exposure and HLA in healthy donors listed by TCRdb under 2017. General notes on the study: According to an earlier analysis of around 600 of the donors, some 170 million T cells yielded roughly 110 million unique TCR beta sequences and 276 Gb of sequence data. Approximately 330 gigabases of sequencing data and around 85 million unique TCR sequences made up an early release that covered under 750 HLA-typed donors. Among the approximately 400 genotyped donors, approximately 82% belonged to the genetic ancestry cluster associated with self-reported Caucasian donors. The study aimed to test whether cataloging public T cell receptors could reveal signatures of past pathogen exposure. Using immunosequencing, the study profiled T cell repertoires from 666 subjects and related those repertoires to cytomegalovirus serostatus. Besides the first cohort of roughly 700 subjects, a separate validation cohort made up of over 95 different subjects was used. The study combined high-throughput TCR immunosequencing, statistical association of individual TCRs with disease status, and machine learning to predict cytomegalovirus infection status. To study patterns of TCR occurrence, a later analysis re-analyzed previously published TCR beta repertoires from around 660 donors and added high-resolution HLA genotyping. Rather than drawing on any new phenotypic data, the later analysis identified candidate immune exposures from TCR beta sequences and the way those sequences occurred across donors. To decide whether each TCR beta V gene segment behaved as functional or pseudogenic, an earlier analysis of approximately 620 of the donors relied on high-throughput TCR beta sequencing. Donor age, sex, ethnicity and CMV serostatus were compiled together with the repertoire data. In a later genetic analysis, genome-wide SNP genotypes for 398 of the 666 donors were used, and that subset was treated as a discovery cohort. All discovery cohort repertoires had been generated using a single sequencing platform. Both class I and class II loci were covered by HLA typing, at four-digit resolution. Typing coverage varied by locus: roughly 629-640 donors for A, B, C, DRB1 and DQB1; about 520 for DQA1; more than 600 for DPA1; 450 to 480 for DPB1. Because of strong linkage in the cohort, roughly five DR-DQ haplotypes were treated as single units for association and clustering. Among 300 to 500 genotyped donors of the cohort, an average of approximately 220,000 unique TCR beta nucleotide sequences was sequenced per donor, of which about 18% were non-productive.

Library creation used the immunoSEQ multiplex PCR assay. The multiplex PCR relied on a mix of 60 forward primers for TCR Vbeta segments and 13 reverse primers for TCR Jbeta segments. A multiplex PCR assay on genomic DNA amplified the CDR3 region of rearranged TCR beta genes. The amplified TCR beta libraries were sequenced on the Illumina HiSeq System as 87-base-pair reads. In the authors' own workflow: In a later analysis, tens of millions of unique TCR beta chains were counted across the 500 to 850 repertoires, and approximately 9.9 million of these chains were shared by at least two donors. Raw reads were error-corrected and collapsed into unique sequences with a nearest-neighbor algorithm that merged closely related sequences to remove PCR and sequencing errors. Alignment of CDR3 sequences to IMGT reference sequences was used to assign V, D and J gene segments. For a sequence to be retained, a match of at least six nucleotides was required to both a V gene segment and a J gene segment. A rearrangement was called productive if the CDR3 had no stop codons and remained in frame with V and J, and every other rearrangement was called non-productive. Following IMGT convention, CDR3 was defined as the stretch from the second conserved V-encoded cysteine to the conserved J-encoded phenylalanine. Sequences without an unambiguous match to a single V gene segment were excluded from the earlier analysis of 500 to 700 of the donors. In an earlier analysis of roughly 500 of the donors, V segments were called functional above 56.7% productive rearrangements and were called segregating when the between-donor standard deviation exceeded 5%. A statistical classification framework was built to diagnose cytomegalovirus status from the catalog of TCR beta chain sequences. A later analysis assigned V and J genes by comparing TCR nucleotide sequences with IMGT/GENE-DB human TR gene sequences. Using the TCRdist pipeline, a later analysis assigned CDR3 sequences along with most-parsimonious VDJ recombination scenarios. A later analysis defined each TCR beta chain by its CDR3 amino acid sequence plus V-gene family, and excluded reads lacking a unique V-gene family. A later analysis removed 550 to 700 highly shared, low-generation-probability nucleotide sequences to deal with suspected cross-contamination and a sequencing artifact. For each public chain, a later analysis derived a clonal expansion index from normalized ranks of inferred template counts within each repertoire. Generation probabilities in a later analysis came from a VDJ recombination model fitted to out-of-frame rearrangements, and those results were checked against IGoR. In a later analysis, hypergeometric tests were used to score TCR-TCR, TCR-HLA and TCR-CMV co-occurrence, with a repertoire-size bias correction applied to TCR pairs. A later analysis estimated false discovery rates by permuting HLA or CMV assignments 20 times. In a later analysis, co-occurring TCRs were grouped using DBSCAN, with TCRdist sequence similarity added in when clustering inside HLA-allele-positive subsets. Co-occurrence clustering excluded repertoires with fewer than 30,000 or more than 120,000 public chains, plus five with anomalous nucleotide sharing. Not all clones reach the TCRdb copy of this immuneACCESS table, which keeps in-frame sequences only. Checked studies attribute under half of the gap to unresolved V genes and leave the rest unexplained. The V and J calls and clone size are taken from that table; D and trimming were inferred from the DNA. The sample profile shows over 150,000 clones; 75% to 90% of them were found once. 6% to 7.5% of the sample is in the top ten clones.

The germline V and J ends show losses of 4 bases and 7 bases respectively, and no gene match explains 15 bases of the junction. There are 17 amino acids in the CDR3, from cysteine to phenylalanine inclusive. Only the CDR3 portion is preserved as DNA: 51 bases, with reading frame beginning at the first base. Results and caveats for the whole study, not just this receptor: Presence/absence analyses assumed roughly uniform sequencing depth across donors, an assumption that may not hold. According to a later analysis, parvovirus B19, influenza, CMV and Epstein-Barr virus appeared linked to several top co-occurrence clusters. The only immune exposure information available for the cohort was CMV serostatus. A few of the identified cytomegalovirus-associated TCR beta chains were confirmed in vitro to be specific for cytomegalovirus antigens. While some public TCRs were present in many individuals, most TCR sequences turned up only very rarely across donors. A further reported finding was that TCR beta sequences accurately predicted the HLA-A and HLA-B alleles for most subjects in the first cohort. The cohort was sequenced for TCR beta chains only, and without alpha or paired-chain data the features that could be detected were limited. Because some donors lacked HLA typing at each locus, the association tests relied only on the typed subset. In a later analysis, HLA-associated TCR beta chains showed more clonal expansion and lower generation probabilities than non-associated chains that were equally common. An earlier analysis of around 540 of the donors showed that most TCR beta V segments appeared in productive rearrangements either about 87% or about 30% of the time, which broadly matched IMGT annotations. A cluster of highly shared sequence variants was judged likely to represent a technical artifact of the sequencing pipeline. According to the authors, the approach could potentially be generalized to other disease states and immunological phenotypes. At a false discovery rate of 0.05, a later analysis linked about 16,000 TCR beta sequences to specific HLA alleles. A later analysis found that most CMV-associated TCR beta chains appeared HLA-restricted, with HLA associations seemingly driven largely by CMV exposure. Correlated functional status among segregating V segments might be attributable to linkage disequilibrium, but an unknown experimental factor could not be ruled out. Some IMGT-functional V segments, including TRBV6-2 and TRBV6-3, could not be distinguished by the 87-base-pair reads and were therefore excluded. An association between a missense DCLRE1C variant and V-gene and J-gene trimming of TCR beta chains was found in a later genetic analysis and replicated in an independent cohort. The study listed 164 TCR beta chains as associated with cytomegalovirus. The classifier was reported to diagnose cytomegalovirus status with high specificity and sensitivity in both the original cohort and the validation cohort. A later genetic analysis reported fewer N-insertions in productive TCRs among donors in an Asian-associated ancestry cluster than the roughly 690-donor mean. Roughly 15 rarely observed V segments, including chromosome 9 orphons, were excluded from the earlier analysis of some 590 of the donors because counts were too low. In a later analysis, the rate of TCR association differed among HLA loci, with DRB1 alleles having the most associated TCRs and HLA-C alleles having the fewest. Strong co-occurrence of HLA alleles, especially DR and DQ, made assigning TCR associations to individual alleles difficult.

As regards this clone: Its antigen has not been determined. Base qualities are not at hand, and no much larger clone is one base apart.

The cohort was made up of 500 to 850 healthy bone marrow donors. At the time of sampling, all cohort members were nominally healthy, though unrecorded immune exposures were likely present. The donor tested CMV seropositive and was one of the 289 seropositive cohort members. A peripheral blood sample was provided by each donor, and peripheral blood mononuclear cells were used for TCR beta sequencing. Genomic DNA was extracted from the blood cell samples with the Qiagen DNeasy Blood Extraction Kit. Material: PBMCs. The V and J genes are TRBV23-1 and TRBJ1-2; 10 central bases correspond to TRBD1. TRBV23-1 is noted as an ORF with a role that remains uncertain. This receptor was obtained from a man in his thirties or forties in good health and CMV-seropositive. In nucleotide form, the sequence is TGCGCCAGCAGTCGTTCTAGGGGACAGGGGATGCCCTCTGGCTACACCTTC. The translation is CASSRSRGQGMPSGYTF.